Listed below are T cell receptor beta chains from one sample, sequenced in a study of T cell repertoires in cytomegalovirus infection. TCRdb called the reads again in MiXCR, with one record for every CDR3 protein. The sample has about 330,000 distinct CDR3 sequences; around 9.5% are singletons. The specimen was PBMCs. The receptors originated from a human donor in good health (CMV status not recorded). Some clones in this sample may be carry-over from other donors' samples. CDR3s include the opening cysteine and the closing phenylalanine or tryptophan. Fields, in order: D gene, J gene, CDR3 length, V gene, clone size, CDR3 protein, CDR3 DNA. The D gene is left open where the match is weak. Only part of the rows carry a size: once, few, many, or a class if the clone is expanded.

d_call: -; j_call: TRBJ2-2; cdr3_length: 13; v_call: TRBV6-5; clone_size: few; cdr3_aa: CASSYWASGELFF; cdr3_nt: TGTGCCAGCAGTTACTGGGCCTCCGGGGAGCTGTTTTTT
d_call: -; j_call: TRBJ2-1; cdr3_length: 11; v_call: TRBV30; clone_size: many; cdr3_aa: CAWSDNNEQFF; cdr3_nt: TGTGCCTGGAGTGACAACAATGAGCAGTTCTTC
d_call: -; j_call: TRBJ1-6; cdr3_length: 15; v_call: TRBV7-9; clone_size: -; cdr3_aa: CASRLDRVQNSPLHF; cdr3_nt: TGTGCCAGCAGATTAGACCGCGTACAGAATTCACCCCTCCACTTT
d_call: TRBD1; j_call: TRBJ2-7; cdr3_length: 16; v_call: TRBV6-1; clone_size: -; cdr3_aa: CASSSLRDRGVGEQYF; cdr3_nt: TGTGCCAGCAGCTCCCTCCGGGACAGGGGCGTAGGCGAGCAGTACTTC
d_call: -; j_call: TRBJ2-1; cdr3_length: 13; v_call: TRBV7-2; clone_size: many; cdr3_aa: CASSRQVYNEQFF; cdr3_nt: TGTGCCAGCAGCCGACAGGTTTACAATGAGCAGTTCTTC
d_call: -; j_call: TRBJ2-3; cdr3_length: 13; v_call: TRBV2; clone_size: -; cdr3_aa: CASSLFGQHTQYF; cdr3_nt: TGTGCCAGCAGTTTATTCGGACAGCATACGCAGTATTTT
d_call: TRBD2; j_call: TRBJ2-5; cdr3_length: 18; v_call: TRBV7-2; clone_size: many; cdr3_aa: CASNPGRLAGGFQETQYF; cdr3_nt: TGTGCCAGCAACCCTGGTCGACTAGCGGGGGGGTTCCAAGAGACCCAGTACTTC
d_call: TRBD1; j_call: TRBJ1-5; cdr3_length: 17; v_call: TRBV7-6; clone_size: few; cdr3_aa: CASSLPSDRVFNQPQHF; cdr3_nt: TGTGCCAGCAGCTTACCTTCGGACAGGGTATTCAATCAGCCCCAGCATTTT
d_call: TRBD2; j_call: TRBJ2-7; cdr3_length: 20; v_call: TRBV6-2/TRBV6-3; clone_size: many; cdr3_aa: CASSFGTGLAGGTLTYEQYF; cdr3_nt: TGTGCCAGCAGTTTTGGGACGGGACTAGCGGGAGGCACTCTTACCTACGAGCAGTACTTC
d_call: -; j_call: TRBJ2-1; cdr3_length: 14; v_call: TRBV12-3/TRBV12-4; clone_size: -; cdr3_aa: CASSRTPTGEEQFF; cdr3_nt: TGTGCCAGCAGTCGTACCCCTACGGGAGAGGAGCAGTTCTTC
d_call: -; j_call: TRBJ2-5; cdr3_length: 13; v_call: TRBV11-2; clone_size: -; cdr3_aa: CASSPRIQETQYF; cdr3_nt: TGTGCCAGCAGCCCCAGGATTCAAGAGACCCAGTACTTC
d_call: -; j_call: TRBJ2-3; cdr3_length: 13; v_call: TRBV7-2; clone_size: many; cdr3_aa: CASRGGAGDTQYF; cdr3_nt: TGTGCCAGCAGGGGGGGGGCCGGGGATACGCAGTATTTT
d_call: TRBD1; j_call: TRBJ2-5; cdr3_length: 15; v_call: TRBV7-2; clone_size: many; cdr3_aa: CASSSPGQGLQTQYF; cdr3_nt: TGTGCCAGCAGCTCGCCGGGACAGGGGCTTCAGACCCAGTACTTC
d_call: -; j_call: TRBJ1-1; cdr3_length: 14; v_call: TRBV7-2; clone_size: many; cdr3_aa: CASSLVPLNTEAFF; cdr3_nt: TGTGCCAGCAGCTTAGTTCCCTTGAACACTGAAGCTTTCTTT
d_call: TRBD1; j_call: TRBJ2-5; cdr3_length: 16; v_call: TRBV29-1; clone_size: -; cdr3_aa: CSVEGAATRGRETQYF; cdr3_nt: TGCAGCGTTGAAGGGGCCGCGACCAGGGGGCGGGAGACCCAGTACTTC
d_call: TRBD1; j_call: TRBJ2-1; cdr3_length: 15; v_call: TRBV12-3/TRBV12-4; clone_size: many; cdr3_aa: CASSPDRGPLNEQFF; cdr3_nt: TGTGCCAGCAGTCCCGACAGGGGGCCCCTCAATGAGCAGTTCTTC
d_call: -; j_call: TRBJ2-1; cdr3_length: 20; v_call: TRBV28; clone_size: -; cdr3_aa: CASSTAVSGWGASSYNEQFF; cdr3_nt: TGTGCCAGCAGTACCGCAGTCTCGGGGTGGGGGGCTTCCTCCTACAATGAGCAGTTCTTC
d_call: -; j_call: TRBJ1-5; cdr3_length: 14; v_call: TRBV4-3; clone_size: few; cdr3_aa: CARLTGTAYRPQHF; cdr3_nt: TGCGCCAGGCTAACCGGGACGGCCTATCGGCCCCAGCATTTT
d_call: TRBD2; j_call: TRBJ2-3; cdr3_length: 16; v_call: TRBV18; clone_size: few; cdr3_aa: CASSTSTSASTDTQYF; cdr3_nt: TGTGCCAGCTCGACCTCGACTAGCGCCAGCACAGATACGCAGTATTTT
d_call: -; j_call: TRBJ2-1; cdr3_length: 15; v_call: TRBV7-2; clone_size: many; cdr3_aa: CASSPEWELVSEQFF; cdr3_nt: TGTGCCAGCAGCCCCGAGTGGGAGTTGGTCAGTGAGCAGTTCTTC
d_call: TRBD1; j_call: TRBJ2-5; cdr3_length: 14; v_call: TRBV10-3; clone_size: many; cdr3_aa: CAISPGQAGETQYF; cdr3_nt: TGTGCCATCAGTCCGGGACAGGCCGGAGAGACCCAGTACTTC
d_call: -; j_call: TRBJ1-4; cdr3_length: 15; v_call: TRBV7-6; clone_size: many; cdr3_aa: CASSLLEATNEKLFF; cdr3_nt: TGTGCCAGCAGCTTACTCGAAGCAACTAATGAAAAACTGTTTTTT